What follows are 12 T cell receptor beta chains derived from one specimen sequenced in a study of OX40 agonist ivuxolimab in advanced cancers. The library was built by means of the immunoSEQ multiplex PCR assay. TCRdb limited this immuneACCESS table to in-frame rearrangements with V and J called. A share of clones is missing; checked studies link under half to unresolved V genes, and the rest is unexplained. In all, the sample holds about 96,000 clones, and more than 80% of those were seen once. Clones ranked in the top ten supply around 5.8% of the sample. The input for sequencing was CD4+ or CD8+ T cells sorted from blood, taken in a trial of the OX40 agonist ivuxolimab. These receptor sequences come from an adult with an advanced solid tumor such as melanoma, head and neck, liver or kidney cancer.

The V call is TRBV5-1, the J call TRBJ2-6; 9 nucleotides align to TRBD2. Germline CDR1 reads SGHRS; CDR2 reads YFSETQ. The CDR3 is 17 residues long. Unmatched junction bases numbered 5, after V lost 4 bases and J lost 0 bases. CDR3 loop: CASSRLAASSGANVLTF. For the CDR3, the DNA is TGCGCCAGCAGCCGACTAGCGGCCAGCTCTGGGGCCAACGTCCTGACTTTC.

V is TRBV29-1 and J is TRBJ2-7; TRBD2 aligns across 7 bases. From germline, CDR1 is SQVTM and CDR2 ANQGSEA. The V gene end was trimmed by 5 bases and the J gene end by 4 bases; junction bases not matched to a gene: 5. The CDR3 covers 12 residues. The CDR3 coding sequence is TGCAGCGTTTCCCAGGGAGGGTACGAGCAGTACTTC. It encodes CSVSQGGYEQYF.

The CDR3 reads CASSVQGANSPLHF. CDR3 in DNA: TGTGCCAGCAGTGTACAGGGGGCGAATTCACCCCTCCACTTT. J is TRBJ1-6 and V is TRBV6-6; 9 bases align to TRBD1. Germline CDR1 MNHNY, CDR2 SVGAGI (reference sequence). There are 14 residues in the CDR3. V shed 5 bases, J shed 7 bases, and the junction held 3 bases outside the gene matches.

CDR3 sequence: CASSLTGGGYNEQFF. CDR3 DNA sequence: TGTGCCAGCAGCTTGACAGGGGGTGGCTACAATGAGCAGTTCTTC. This chain joins TRBV7-9 and TRBJ2-1, with 9 bases that match TRBD1. Looked up from germline, CDR1 is SEHNR and CDR2 is FQNEAQ (reference sequence). V lost 3 bases and J lost 3; bases outside the gene matches: 3. This CDR3 region has 15 residues.

The chain recombines TRBV19 with TRBJ2-3; possibly TRBD1 for D (5 bases). CDR3 size: 16 residues. Germline assignment: CDR1 LNHDA and CDR2 SQIVND (reference sequence). The ends were cut back, 2 bases at V and 0 bases at J, with 12 bases in the middle. The CDR3 nucleotides are TGTGCCAGTAGTATAACAGGAATTTCTAGCACAGATACGCAGTATTTT. Protein product: CASSITGISSTDTQYF.

The V call is TRBV28, the J call TRBJ2-3; weak D call: TRBD1 (6 bases). The V gene's germline CDR1 is MDHEN and CDR2 SYDVKM. Between the trimmed V and J ends, which lost 7 bases and 7 bases, there was a span of 21 bases. CDR3 length: 15 amino acids. This chain's CDR3 is CASIHGDKALNTQYF. CDR3 nucleotides: TGTGCCAGCATCCACGGGGACAAGGCCCTGAATACGCAGTATTTT. Full variable domain (missing parts from reference TRBV28 and TRBJ2-3): DVKVTQSSRYLVKRTGEKVFLECVQDMDHENMFWYRQDPGLGLRLIYFSYDVKMKEKGDIPEGYSVSREKKERFSLILESASTNQTSMYLCASIHGDKALNTQYFGPGTRLTVL.

The chain is built from TRBV27 and TRBJ1-2, with D perhaps matching TRBD1 (6 bases). The V gene's germline CDR1 is MNHEY and CDR2 SMNVEV (reference sequence). This CDR3 comprises 14 residues. V was trimmed by 3 bases and J by 6 bases, leaving 14 bases between them. Here the CDR3 DNA reads TGTGCCAGCAGTTTTCTCCGGGGGGCAGATGGCTACACCTTC. Protein sequence: CASSFLRGADGYTF.

The V and J genes are TRBV14 and TRBJ1-1, with D uncertain. Trimming cost V 3 bases and J 10 bases, with 9 bases left between them. The CDR3 is made up of 11 amino acids. Germline V lookup: CDR1 SGHDN, CDR2 FVKESK. Here the CDR3 reads CASSHGIGAFF. As DNA, the CDR3 is TGTGCCAGCAGCCACGGGATCGGAGCTTTCTTT.

The CDR3 DNA is TGTGCCAGCTCACCAGGGAGAGATACGCAGTATTTT. Protein product: CASSPGRDTQYF. The chain is built from TRBV18 and TRBJ2-3; TRBD2 might be the D (5 bases). The ends were cut back, 2 bases at V and 5 bases at J, with 5 bases in the middle. Looked up from germline, CDR1 is KGHSH and CDR2 is LQKENI. The CDR3 covers 12 residues.

This chain connects TRBV7-9 to TRBJ2-7; D may match TRBD1 or TRBD2 (6 bases each). Trimming removed 7 bases at V and 7 bases at J, with 14 bases between. Germline CDR1 reads SEHNR; CDR2 reads FQNEAQ (reference sequence). The CDR3 is 12 amino acids. The CDR3 here is CASKGDRGEQYF. The CDR3, as DNA: TGTGCCAGCAAGGGGGACCGGGGGGAGCAGTACTTC.

The chain recombines TRBV7-2 with TRBJ1-1; no firm D call. Germline CDR1 is SGHTA and CDR2 is FQGNSA. With 6 bases removed from V and 7 bases from J, the gap between germline ends came to 9 bases. This CDR3 has 11 residues. The CDR3 DNA follows: TGTGCCAGCAGGTTCCAGGTTGAAGCTTTCTTT. Its translation: CASRFQVEAFF. Based on the CDR3 plus reference TRBV7-2 and TRBJ1-1, the full variable domain is GAGVSQSPSNKVTEKGKDVELRCDPISGHTALYWYRQSLGQGLEFLIYFQGNSAPDKSGLPSDRFSAERTGGSVSTLTIQRTQQEDSAVYLCASRFQVEAFFGQGTRLTVV.

In this sample, this clone turned up a few times. This chain uses TRBV7-8 with TRBJ2-7; TRBD2 agrees at 10 bases. Germline values: CDR1 SGHVS, CDR2 FQNEAQ. The CDR3 loop spans 17 amino acids. The trim removed 2 bases at V and 0 bases at J, leaving 7 bases unmatched. CDR3 amino acids: CASSLKIAGGLSYEQYF. The DNA for the CDR3 is TGTGCCAGCAGCTTAAAAATAGCGGGAGGCCTCTCCTACGAGCAGTACTTC.